This TCR beta chain comes out of a study of shared clonotypes between healthy human individuals. This table comes from immunoSEQ multiplex PCR, and its TCRdb copy is limited to in-frame clones, with some not included. The sample lists approximately 2,300,000 clones, about nine tenths occurring once. This clone has just one count. V was cut by 2 bases and J by 3 bases, with 8 bases left in between. CDR1 is MNHEY, CDR2 SVGAGI, per germline. This CDR3 has 13 residues. Caucasian adults living in Nashville, Tennessee, provided all samples. Sample: naive CD4+ T cells from PBMCs. Regarding subset: CD45RA+ positively selected. The receptor was derived from a man aged 18 to 30 in good health. Some clones in this sample may be carry-over from other donors' samples. The chain is built from TRBV6-5 and TRBJ2-7, with D hard to call. DNA for the CDR3: TGTGCCAGCAGTTACGAGGCCAGCTACGAGCAGTACTTC. Protein product: CASSYEASYEQYF.